This TCR beta chain came from a study of T cells in Graves' hyperthyroidism and ophthalmopathy. The investigators amplified TCR beta CDR3 regions from RNA transcripts. HTBI primers were used for first-round RT-PCR of the TCR CDR3. TCRdb passed the multiplex PCR reads through MiXCR, listing each CDR3 protein once. This sample has hundreds of thousands of distinct CDR3 sequences; less than 15% occur once, and the top ten carry about 9.4%. Study-level results: Most thyroid clonotypes that were expanded above 0.001 also turned up in blood.

CDR1 is DFQATT, CDR2 SNEGSKA, per germline (reference sequence). Trimming pared 0 bases from V and 6 bases from J, leaving 6 bases between. CDR3 size: 12 residues. This clonotype was recorded a few times. The target antigen is unknown. This clonotype was obtained from a woman younger than 30 with Graves' hyperthyroidism. The chain is built from TRBV20-1 and TRBJ1-5; no clear D gene. Material for sequencing was blood. CDR3 loop: CSARDDFQPQHF. CDR3 DNA: TGCAGTGCTAGAGATGACTTTCAGCCCCAGCATTTT.